This T cell receptor (beta chain) was observed in a study of patients and donors after allogeneic stem cell transplantation. One entry per CDR3 protein results from TCRdb running MiXCR on the RT-PCR reads. The table lists over 350,000 distinct CDR3 sequences, around 15% of them singletons. From germline, CDR1 is DFQATT and CDR2 SNEGSKA (reference sequence). The V end was cut by 3 bases, the J end by 0 bases, with 10 bases between. The CDR3 is made up of 14 amino acids. The source of this sequence is a human donor who was either an allogeneic HSCT recipient or a stem cell or donor lymphocyte infusion donor (not recorded which). It is not recorded whose cells these are; they may come from a transplant donor. What was sequenced was blood, either unsorted or a sorted T cell fraction (not recorded which). The chain recombines TRBV20-1 with TRBJ2-3, with D uncertain. CDR3 bases: TGCAGTGCTAGTCCCCGGCGGAGCACAGATACGCAGTATTTT. It is translated as CSASPRRSTDTQYF.